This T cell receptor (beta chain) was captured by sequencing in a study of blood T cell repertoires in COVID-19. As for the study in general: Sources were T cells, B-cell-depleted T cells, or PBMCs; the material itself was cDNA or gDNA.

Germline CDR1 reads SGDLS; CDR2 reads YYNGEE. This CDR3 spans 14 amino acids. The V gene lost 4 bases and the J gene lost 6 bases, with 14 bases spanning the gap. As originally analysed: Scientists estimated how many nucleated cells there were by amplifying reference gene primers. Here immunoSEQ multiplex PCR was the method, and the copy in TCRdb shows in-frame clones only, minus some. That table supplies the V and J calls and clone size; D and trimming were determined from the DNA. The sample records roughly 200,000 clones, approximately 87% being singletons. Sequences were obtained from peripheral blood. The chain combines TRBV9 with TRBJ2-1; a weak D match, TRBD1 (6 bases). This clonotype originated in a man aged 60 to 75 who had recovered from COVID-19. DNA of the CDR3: TGTGCCAGCAGCTTAGGACAGATGGCCAATGAGCAGTTCTTC. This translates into CASSLGQMANEQFF.